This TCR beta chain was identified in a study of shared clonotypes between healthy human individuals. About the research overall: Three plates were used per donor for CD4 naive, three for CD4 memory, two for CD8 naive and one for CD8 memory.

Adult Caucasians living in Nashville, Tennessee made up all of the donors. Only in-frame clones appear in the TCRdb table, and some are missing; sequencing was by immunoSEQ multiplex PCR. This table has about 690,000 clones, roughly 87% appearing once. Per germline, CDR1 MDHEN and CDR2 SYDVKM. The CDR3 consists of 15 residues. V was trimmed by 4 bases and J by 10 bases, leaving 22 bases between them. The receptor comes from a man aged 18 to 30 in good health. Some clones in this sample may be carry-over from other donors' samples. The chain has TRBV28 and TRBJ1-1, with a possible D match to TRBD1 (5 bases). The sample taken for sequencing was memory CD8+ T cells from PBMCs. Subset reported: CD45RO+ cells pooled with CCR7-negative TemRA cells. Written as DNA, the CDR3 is TGTGCCAGCAGTTCGATATCCAGTTGGGGCTGGGTAGCTTTCTTT. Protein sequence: CASSSISSWGWVAFF.